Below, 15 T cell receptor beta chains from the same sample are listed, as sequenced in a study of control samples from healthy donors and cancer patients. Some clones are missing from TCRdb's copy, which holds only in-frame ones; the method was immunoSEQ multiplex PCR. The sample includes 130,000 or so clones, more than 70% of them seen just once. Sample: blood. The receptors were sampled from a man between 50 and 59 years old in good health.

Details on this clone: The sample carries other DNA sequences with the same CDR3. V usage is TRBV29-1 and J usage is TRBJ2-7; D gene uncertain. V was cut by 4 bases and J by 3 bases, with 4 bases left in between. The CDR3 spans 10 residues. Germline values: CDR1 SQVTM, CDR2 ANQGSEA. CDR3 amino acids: CSVADYEQYF. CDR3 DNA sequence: TGCAGCGTTGCTGACTACGAGCAGTACTTC.

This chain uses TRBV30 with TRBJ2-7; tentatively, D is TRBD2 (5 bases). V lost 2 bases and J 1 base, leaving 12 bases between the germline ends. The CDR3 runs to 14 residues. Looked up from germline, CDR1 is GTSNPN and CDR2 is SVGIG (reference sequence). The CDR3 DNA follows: TGTGCCTGGAGTCCCCCGAGGGCATCCTACGAGCAGTACTTC. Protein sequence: CAWSPPRASYEQYF.

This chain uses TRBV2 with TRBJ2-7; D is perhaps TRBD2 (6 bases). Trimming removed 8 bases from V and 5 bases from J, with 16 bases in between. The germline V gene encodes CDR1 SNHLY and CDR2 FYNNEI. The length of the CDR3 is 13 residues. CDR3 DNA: TGTGCCAGCTCTCTAGCGACCACTAACGAGCAGTACTTC. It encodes CASSLATTNEQYF.

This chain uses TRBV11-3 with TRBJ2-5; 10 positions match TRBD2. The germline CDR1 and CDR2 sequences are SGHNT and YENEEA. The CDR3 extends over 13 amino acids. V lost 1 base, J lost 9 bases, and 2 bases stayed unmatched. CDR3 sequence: CASSLGTSGAQYF. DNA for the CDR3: TGTGCCAGCAGCTTAGGGACTAGCGGCGCCCAGTACTTC. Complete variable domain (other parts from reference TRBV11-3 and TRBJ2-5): EAGVVQSPRYKIIEKKQPVAFWCNPISGHNTLYWYLQNLGQGPELLIRYENEEAVDDSQLPKDRFSAERLKGVDSTLKIQPAELGDSAVYLCASSLGTSGAQYFGPGTRLLVL.

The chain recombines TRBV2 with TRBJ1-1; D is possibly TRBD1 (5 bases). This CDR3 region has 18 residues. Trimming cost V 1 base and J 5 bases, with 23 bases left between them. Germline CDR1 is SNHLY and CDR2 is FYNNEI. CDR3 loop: CASSEVAGRGARGTEAFF. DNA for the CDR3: TGTGCCAGCAGTGAAGTTGCAGGCAGAGGGGCGAGAGGGACTGAAGCTTTCTTT.

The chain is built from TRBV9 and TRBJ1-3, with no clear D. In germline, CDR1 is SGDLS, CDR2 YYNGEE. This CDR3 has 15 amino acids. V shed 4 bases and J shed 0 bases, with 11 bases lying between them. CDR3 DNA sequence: TGTGCCAGCAGCAATGGTGTCTACTCTGGAAACACCATATATTTT. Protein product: CASSNGVYSGNTIYF.

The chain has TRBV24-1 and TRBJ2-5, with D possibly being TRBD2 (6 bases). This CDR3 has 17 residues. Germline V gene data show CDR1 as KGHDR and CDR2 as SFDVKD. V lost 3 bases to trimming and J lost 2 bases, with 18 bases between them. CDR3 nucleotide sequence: TGTGCCACCAGTGATCCTGTGGGATCAGGGACTCAAGAGACCCAGTACTTC. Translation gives CATSDPVGSGTQETQYF.

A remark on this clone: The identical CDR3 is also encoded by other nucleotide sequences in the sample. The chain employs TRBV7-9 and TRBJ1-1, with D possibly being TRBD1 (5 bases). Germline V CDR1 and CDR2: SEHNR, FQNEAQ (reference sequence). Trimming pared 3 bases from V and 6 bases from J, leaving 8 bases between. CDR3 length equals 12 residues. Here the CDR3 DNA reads TGTGCCAGCAGCTTGGGGCAAGCTGAAGCTTTCTTT. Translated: CASSLGQAEAFF.

The CDR3 protein is CASSLDRGSPLHF. The CDR3 nucleotides read TGTGCCAGCAGCTTAGATAGAGGTTCACCCCTCCACTTT. V gene TRBV11-2 combines with J gene TRBJ1-6; no firm D call. The CDR3 totals 13 residues. The germline V gene encodes CDR1 SGHAT and CDR2 FQNNGV. Trimming cost V 0 bases and J 9 bases, with 6 bases left between them.

The CDR3 nucleotides read TGTGCCAGCAGAGGACTACCAATCGGGGAGCTGTTTTTT. Its translation: CASRGLPIGELFF. The gene calls are TRBV28 and TRBJ2-2; D might be TRBD2 (6 bases). The length of the CDR3 is 13 residues. Trimming removed 6 bases from V and 7 bases from J, with 12 bases in between. Germline lookup yields CDR1 MDHEN and CDR2 SYDVKM.

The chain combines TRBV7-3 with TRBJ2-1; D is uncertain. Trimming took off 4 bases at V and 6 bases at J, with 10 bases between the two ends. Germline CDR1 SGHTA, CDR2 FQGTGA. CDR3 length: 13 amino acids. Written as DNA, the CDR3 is TGTGCCAGCAGCTCTTACCTGTCCAATGAGCAGTTCTTC. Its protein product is CASSSYLSNEQFF. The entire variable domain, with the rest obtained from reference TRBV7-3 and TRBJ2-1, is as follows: GAGVSQTPSNKVTEKGKYVELRCDPISGHTALYWYRQSLGQGPEFLIYFQGTGAADDSGLPNDRFFAVRPEGSVSTLKIQRTERGDSAVYLCASSSYLSNEQFFGPGTRLTVL.

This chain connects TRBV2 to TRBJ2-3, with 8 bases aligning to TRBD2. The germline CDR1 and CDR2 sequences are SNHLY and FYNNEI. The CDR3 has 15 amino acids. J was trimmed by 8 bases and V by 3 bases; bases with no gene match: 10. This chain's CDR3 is CASSERGGGTSTQYF. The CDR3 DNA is TGTGCCAGCAGTGAGAGGGGCGGGGGGACCTCTACGCAGTATTTT.

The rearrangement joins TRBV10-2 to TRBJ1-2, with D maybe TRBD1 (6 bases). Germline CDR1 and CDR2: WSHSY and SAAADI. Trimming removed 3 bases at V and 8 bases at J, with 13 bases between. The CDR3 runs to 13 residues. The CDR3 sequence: CASSDPGARGYTF. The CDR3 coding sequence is TGCGCCAGCAGTGATCCGGGGGCGCGGGGCTACACCTTC.

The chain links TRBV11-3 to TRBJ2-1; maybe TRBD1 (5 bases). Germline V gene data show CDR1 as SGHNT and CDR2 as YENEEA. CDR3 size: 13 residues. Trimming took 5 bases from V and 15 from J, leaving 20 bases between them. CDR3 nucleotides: TGTGCCAGCAGCAAGGGGAAAGGATGGTGGGGGTTCTTC. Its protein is CASSKGKGWWGFF.

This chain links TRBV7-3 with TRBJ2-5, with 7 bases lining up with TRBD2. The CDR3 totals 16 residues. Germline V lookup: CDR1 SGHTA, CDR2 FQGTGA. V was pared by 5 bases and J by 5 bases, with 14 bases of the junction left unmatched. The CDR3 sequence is CASSIAGRGLVETQYF. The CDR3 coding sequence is TGTGCCAGCAGCATAGCTGGGAGGGGCCTCGTGGAGACCCAGTACTTC. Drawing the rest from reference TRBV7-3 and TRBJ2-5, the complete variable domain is GAGVSQTPSNKVTEKGKYVELRCDPISGHTALYWYRQSLGQGPEFLIYFQGTGAADDSGLPNDRFFAVRPEGSVSTLKIQRTERGDSAVYLCASSIAGRGLVETQYFGPGTRLLVL.